Each of the 14 T cell receptor beta chains below was sequenced from the same sample in a study of blood T cell repertoires in COVID-19. Data came from immunoSEQ multiplex PCR; TCRdb stores just in-frame clones and leaves some out. In the table there are over 200,000 clones, around 84% of which are singletons. The sequencing input was peripheral blood. Receptor source: a man aged 50 to 59 with COVID-19, enrolled during active disease.

This clone was picked up a small number of times. This chain connects TRBV2 to TRBJ2-1, with 7 bases lining up with TRBD2. The ends lost 8 bases at V and 5 bases at J; junction bases unmatched: 15. The CDR3 covers 16 residues. CDR1 SNHLY and CDR2 FYNNEI come from the germline V gene. CDR3 protein: CASRNEGTIFNNEQFF. The CDR3 nucleotides read TGTGCCAGCCGAAACGAAGGGACTATCTTCAACAATGAGCAGTTCTTC.

This clone was seen only once. The CDR3 sequence is CASSVNLVGGEQYF. The CDR3 region has the DNA TGTGCCAGCAGCGTAAACCTGGTGGGAGGCGAGCAGTACTTC. The chain couples TRBV9 to TRBJ2-7; TRBD2 might be the D (6 bases). The CDR3 is 14 residues long. The V end was cut by 1 base, the J end by 6 bases, with 14 bases between. Germline V gene sequence: CDR1 SGDLS, CDR2 YYNGEE.

This rearrangement joins TRBV10-3 to TRBJ2-1; 14 nucleotides agree with TRBD2. The CDR3 loop spans 17 amino acids. Looked up from germline, CDR1 is ENHRY and CDR2 is SYGVKD. J lost 8 bases, V lost 6 bases, and 12 bases had no gene match. CDR3 sequence reads: CAIRGGLAGAQFDEQFF. The CDR3 DNA reads TGTGCCATCAGGGGGGGACTAGCGGGAGCCCAGTTCGATGAGCAGTTCTTC.

The J gene is TRBJ2-3, the V gene TRBV5-1; 7 bases agree with TRBD1. The germline CDR1 and CDR2 sequences are SGHRS and YFSETQ. This CDR3 region has 16 residues. V dropped 1 base and J dropped 6; count of bases not matched to a gene: 11. DNA of the CDR3: TGCGCCAGCAGCTTGAGGGGGCAGGGCCAAGGGGATACGCAGTATTTT. Protein product: CASSLRGQGQGDTQYF.

CDR3 coding DNA: TGTGCTAGTAACGCGTCGACCCAGCGAGTGGGAGGTCAGCCCCAGCATTTT. Protein: CASNASTQRVGGQPQHF. The rearrangement links TRBV12-5 to TRBJ1-5, with D unclear. V lost 8 bases to trimming and J lost 6 bases, with 26 bases between them. This CDR3 is 17 amino acids long. The germline gives CDR1 LGHNT, CDR2 FRNRAP.

This clone was detected once. CDR3 protein: CAIRQTSGRTDTQYF. CDR3 DNA sequence: TGTGCCATCAGACAGACTAGCGGGAGGACAGATACGCAGTATTTT. This sequence joins TRBV10-3 and TRBJ2-3, with 13 bases lining up with TRBD2. CDR3 size: 15 residues. Germline CDR1 and CDR2: ENHRY and SYGVKD. J gave up 3 bases and V 6 bases, and 3 bases lay outside the gene matches.

The chain is built from TRBV5-1 and TRBJ2-7; 9 nucleotides line up with TRBD2. The CDR3 sequence is 18 residues long. V lost 0 bases to trimming and J lost 9 bases; unmatched junction nucleotides: 19. Looked up from germline, CDR1 is SGHRS and CDR2 is YFSETQ. The CDR3 sequence: CASSLGLGSGSPSVGQYF. The CDR3 DNA reads TGCGCCAGCAGCTTGGGGTTGGGTAGCGGGAGCCCCTCCGTGGGGCAGTACTTC.

This clone was observed a single time. The rearrangement uses TRBV3-1 (or the pseudogene TRBV3-2) and TRBJ1-3; D ambiguous. The germline V gene encodes CDR1 LGHDT and CDR2 YNNKEL (reference sequence). Between the trimmed V and J ends, which lost 7 bases and 2 bases, there was a span of 24 bases. This CDR3 has 18 residues. This chain's CDR3 is CASIESSGPHGTGNTIYF. The CDR3 DNA reads TGTGCCAGCATCGAATCTTCCGGGCCCCACGGGACTGGAAACACCATATATTTT.

The chain carries TRBV3-1 (or the pseudogene TRBV3-2) and TRBJ1-6, with a tentative D call TRBD1 (6 bases). This CDR3 is built from 16 residues. Germline V CDR1 and CDR2: LGHDT, YNNKEL (reference sequence). V lost 1 base and J 13 bases, leaving 20 bases between the germline ends. CDR3 DNA sequence: TGTGCCAGCAGCCAAGGCGTGGATTCTAGGGGGATTCCCCTCCACTTT. Its protein product is CASSQGVDSRGIPLHF.

The chain has TRBV7-2 and TRBJ1-4, with TRBD1 as a possible D gene (5 bases). CDR1 and CDR2 (germline): SGHTA, FQGNSA. Trimming shortened V by 3 bases and J by 8 bases, and 19 bases separated the two germline ends. The length of the CDR3 is 16 residues. The chain's CDR3 is CASSFGAVPFGEKLFF. For the CDR3, the DNA is TGTGCCAGCAGCTTTGGGGCTGTCCCTTTTGGGGAAAAACTGTTTTTT.

This clone appeared a few times. This chain links TRBV6-5 with TRBJ2-3, with a tentative D call TRBD1 (8 bases). CDR1 is MNHEY and CDR2 is SVGAGI in the germline V gene. Trimming took 6 bases from V and 4 from J, leaving 17 bases between them. CDR3 length: 15 residues. CDR3: CASSSRTGRADTQYF. The CDR3 DNA is TGTGCCAGCAGCTCCCGGACAGGGAGGGCAGATACGCAGTATTTT.

V and J are TRBV19 and TRBJ2-5; the D gene is possibly TRBD1 (6 bases). The CDR3 extends over 14 amino acids. The germline gives CDR1 LNHDA, CDR2 SQIVND (reference sequence). The V end lost 4 bases, the J end lost 1 base, and 10 bases lay between the germline ends. The CDR3, as DNA: TGTGCCAGTAGTAAACTACAGGGCCAAGAGACCCAGTACTTC. Its translation: CASSKLQGQETQYF.

The chain joins TRBV18 to TRBJ1-2; D is possibly TRBD1 (5 bases). The germline V gene has CDR1 KGHSH and CDR2 LQKENI. Between the trimmed V and J ends, which lost 3 bases and 8 bases, there was a span of 10 bases. The length of the CDR3 is 12 residues. CDR3: CASSPGGDGYTF. CDR3 in DNA: TGTGCCAGCTCACCCGGAGGGGACGGCTACACCTTC.

The rearrangement uses TRBV14 and TRBJ2-5; 7 bases align to TRBD1. This CDR3 comprises 13 residues. Germline V gene data show CDR1 as SGHDN and CDR2 as FVKESK. V shed 9 bases and J 5 bases; nucleotides not matched to a gene: 9. The chain's CDR3 is CASRDSPLETQYF. The CDR3 nucleotides read TGTGCCAGTCGGGACAGCCCATTGGAGACCCAGTACTTC.